Sequencing of this T cell receptor beta chain was carried out in a study of vaccination effects on CD4 cells after COVID-19. Here immunoSEQ multiplex PCR was the method, and the copy in TCRdb shows in-frame clones only, minus some. Of 50,000 to 75,000 clones in the sample, more than 60% are singletons; the top ten hold around 3.3%. The germline CDR1 and CDR2 sequences are LGHNT and FRNRAP. This CDR3 spans 14 amino acids. V shed 3 bases and J 3 bases; nucleotides not matched to a gene: 2. Remarks on this clone: What it binds is unknown.

Subsequent to a culture period of about ten days, CD4+ T cells were isolated. The sequence came from a human donor who received a COVID-19 vaccine. The J gene is TRBJ2-3, the V gene TRBV12-5; TRBD1 matches 8 bases. The sample in question was CD4+ T cells from PBMCs cultured without peptide, obtained before COVID-19 vaccination. The CDR3 protein is CASGLGQGTDTQYF. The CDR3 DNA follows: TGTGCTAGTGGTTTAGGACAGGGAACAGATACGCAGTATTTT. The full variable domain, in which reference TRBV12-5 and TRBJ2-3 provide the parts outside the CDR3, is DARVTQTPRHKVTEMGQEVTMRCQPILGHNTVFWYRQTMMQGLELLAYFRNRAPLDDSGMPKDRFSAEMPDATLATLKIQPSEPRDSAVYFCASGLGQGTDTQYFGPGTRLTVL.